The T cell receptor (beta chain) described here comes from a study of blood T cell repertoires in COVID-19. CDR3 length: 14 residues. In germline, CDR1 is SGHRS, CDR2 YFSETQ. With V trimmed by 3 bases and J by 0 bases, 1 base remained unmatched. Sequencing was performed with immunoSEQ multiplex PCR; in TCRdb, only in-frame clones are kept and a portion is missing. The sample lists 95,000 to 120,000 clones, about 88% occurring once. The genes are TRBV5-1 and TRBJ2-3; 7 bases align to TRBD2. The sequenced sample consisted of peripheral blood. The sequence derives from a woman aged 70 to 79 who had recovered from COVID-19. The CDR3 nucleotides are TGCGCCAGCAGCTATAGCGGGAGCACAGATACGCAGTATTTT. Amino acids: CASSYSGSTDTQYF.